Below, 5 T cell receptor beta chains from the same sample are listed, as sequenced in a study of T cell responses to AZD1222 COVID-19 vaccine. Measured with immunoSEQ multiplex PCR; TCRdb has only the in-frame clones, and not every one. The sample lists roughly 130,000 clones, 85% to 95% seen once, with approximately 6.3% in the top ten. This material consisted of peripheral blood, taken on day 0 of AZD1222 vaccination. Receptors originate from an adult in good health.

The V call is TRBV29-1, the J call TRBJ1-2, with unresolved D. Per the germline V gene, CDR1 is SQVTM and CDR2 is ANQGSEA. The CDR3 consists of 11 residues. V was trimmed by 5 bases and J by 4 bases, leaving 8 bases between them. As DNA, the CDR3 is TGCAGCGTTCCTTACGGCTATGGCTACACCTTC. As protein: CSVPYGYGYTF.

The chain couples TRBV28 to TRBJ1-6, with D possibly matching TRBD1 (5 bases). In germline, CDR1 is MDHEN, CDR2 SYDVKM. V was clipped by 8 bases and J by 9 bases, with 14 bases between them. The CDR3 covers 13 residues. The CDR3 reads CASGGGTGSPLHF. The DNA for the CDR3 is TGTGCCAGCGGCGGGGGTACCGGTTCACCCCTCCACTTT.

V and J are TRBV18 and TRBJ1-1, with 8 bases matching TRBD1. This CDR3 is 13 amino acids long. V shed 4 bases, J shed 5 bases, and the junction held 3 bases outside the gene matches. CDR1 and CDR2 (germline): KGHSH, LQKENI. The DNA for the CDR3 is TGTGCCAGCTCACTACAGGGGGGGACTGAAGCTTTCTTT. Translating it yields CASSLQGGTEAFF. Drawing the rest from reference TRBV18 and TRBJ1-1, the complete variable domain is NAGVMQNPRHLVRRRGQEARLRCSPMKGHSHVYWYRQLPEEGLKFMVYLQKENIIDESGMPKERFSAEFPKEGPSILRIQQVVRGDSAAYFCASSLQGGTEAFFGQGTRLTVV.

V usage is TRBV12-3 or TRBV12-4 and J usage is TRBJ1-1, with 9 bases matching TRBD1. The trim removed 5 bases at V and 7 bases at J, leaving 5 bases unmatched. This CDR3 has 13 amino acids. CDR3 coding DNA: TGTGCCAGCAGTCGACAGGGGGTCGGTGAAGCTTTCTTT. Residues: CASSRQGVGEAFF.

V and J are TRBV7-8 and TRBJ1-5, with D possibly matching TRBD1 (6 bases). This CDR3 comprises 16 residues. V was clipped by 1 base and J by 1 base, with 11 bases between them. In germline, CDR1 is SGHVS, CDR2 FQNEAQ. CDR3 region: CASSLGRGGSNQPQHF. The CDR3 nucleotides read TGTGCCAGCAGCTTAGGGAGAGGGGGGAGCAATCAGCCCCAGCATTTT.